Shown below are 10 T cell receptor beta chains from a single sample sequenced in a study of molecular identifiers for immune sequencing clone quantification (dated by TCRdb to the late 2010s). The library was produced with PCR. Data came from a NextSeq 500. TCRdb trimmed public reads at Q25 via fastp, called clones via MiXCR and kept in-frame beta chains. Each CDR3 protein gets just one entry, which takes the most common genes and DNA from the rows behind it. Across this sample there are hundreds of thousands of distinct CDR3 sequences, with around 25% seen only once. 0.78% of the sample lies in the top ten. Source material: naive CD8+ T cells from blood, with Jurkat cell RNA spiked in. In light of the paper, this sample's cell subset or site label describes: FACS-sorted CD8+CD4-CCR7+CD45RA+ naive T cells. These receptors were obtained from a human donor in good health. Some libraries in this study had Jurkat cell RNA spiked in.

This clonotype was observed a single time. A read error is possible here, since a much larger clone lies one base away. This CDR3 is missing its conserved last phenylalanine or tryptophan, likely due to a read error. This rearrangement joins TRBV2 to TRBJ1-2, with 8 bases matching TRBD1. V shed 1 base and J 2 bases; nucleotides not matched to a gene: 3. This CDR3 region has 15 residues. Germline loops: CDR1 SNHLY, CDR2 FYNNEI. The CDR3 loop is CASSEGQGANYGYTV. The CDR3 DNA sequence: TGTGCCAGCAGTGAAGGGCAGGGGGCGAACTATGGCTACACCGTC.

This clonotype has a handful of counts. This chain connects TRBV27 to TRBJ2-3, with a tentative D call TRBD2 (5 bases). This CDR3 region has 17 residues. Germline assignment: CDR1 MNHEY and CDR2 SMNVEV (reference sequence). The V and J ends lost 4 bases and 0 bases respectively, with 17 bases between them. Written as DNA, the CDR3 is TGTGCCAGCAGTTCCCAACGACTAACCCCCAGCACAGATACGCAGTATTTT. This encodes CASSSQRLTPSTDTQYF.

About this clonotype: A much larger clonotype is one base distant, so this may be a read error. The gene calls are TRBV25-1 and TRBJ2-2; no reliable D call. The CDR3 covers 16 residues. Germline V gives CDR1 MGHDK, CDR2 SYGVNS. The CDR3 DNA reads as TGTGCCGGCAGTGAATTCACGGGTATGAACACCGGGGAGCTGTTTTTT. This codes for CAGSEFTGMNTGELFF. Complete variable domain (other parts from reference TRBV25-1 and TRBJ2-2): EADIYQTPRYLVIGTGKKITLECSQTMGHDKMYWYQQDPGMELHLIHYSYGVNSTEKGDLSSESTVSRIRTEHFPLTLESARPSHTSQYLCAGSEFTGMNTGELFFGEGSRLTVL.

There are many counts of this clonotype. The CDR3 coding sequence is TGCGCCAGCAGCCAAGATAGAGGGAGAAACATTCAGTACTTC. This gives the protein CASSQDRGRNIQYF. This chain connects TRBV4-1 to TRBJ2-4, with D tentatively TRBD2 (5 bases). The CDR3 length is 14 residues. V was pared by 0 bases and J by 6 bases, with 9 bases between. Germline V CDR1 and CDR2: MGHRA, YSYEKL.

The gene calls are TRBV11-2 and TRBJ2-5; D not resolved. The CDR3 totals 14 residues. Germline V lookup: CDR1 SGHAT, CDR2 FQNNGV. V lost 2 bases and J 5 bases, leaving 12 bases between the germline ends. The CDR3 reads CASSLSGYTETQYF. As DNA, the CDR3 is TGTGCCAGCAGCTTATCTGGGTATACGGAGACCCAGTACTTC.

This chain links TRBV28 with TRBJ1-3; tentative D call: TRBD1 (5 bases). CDR1 is MDHEN and CDR2 is SYDVKM in the germline V gene. Trimming stripped 5 bases from V and 4 bases from J, with 9 bases between. The CDR3 sequence is 13 residues long. In DNA, the CDR3 is TGTGCCAGCAGTGCCGAGGGGGGAAACACCATATATTTT. This translates into CASSAEGGNTIYF.

Details on this clonotype: One junction end disagrees with the germline gene, perhaps due to a read error. The genes are TRBV11-2 and TRBJ2-3; 11 bases are a match to TRBD1. Germline loops: CDR1 SGHAT, CDR2 FQNNGV. This CDR3 has 18 amino acids. CDR3 bases: TGTGCCAGCAGCTCCCGGACAGGGGGCAAATGGGGCACAGATAGGCAGTATTTT. Its translation is CASSSRTGGKWGTDRQYF.

This clonotype came up a few times. The chain carries TRBV6-1 and TRBJ1-5; no firm D call. The V end was cut by 2 bases, the J end by 0 bases, with 14 bases between. CDR3 length equals 17 residues. Germline values: CDR1 MNHNS, CDR2 SASEGT. The CDR3 DNA follows: TGTGCCAGCAGTGAAAACGAGGCAGCTTATAGCAATCAGCCCCAGCATTTT. Its protein is CASSENEAAYSNQPQHF.

Many counts were recorded for this clonotype. J is TRBJ2-5 and V is TRBV6-5; 9 bases agree with TRBD2. Germline CDR1 reads MNHEY; CDR2 reads SVGAGI. The CDR3 covers 16 residues. The ends lost 4 bases at V and 1 base at J; junction bases unmatched: 7. Here the CDR3 reads CASSSDSGGPQETQYF. The CDR3 region has the DNA TGTGCCAGCAGTTCGGATAGCGGGGGCCCCCAAGAGACCCAGTACTTC.

This chain joins TRBV29-1 and TRBJ2-7, with 8 bases aligning to TRBD1. CDR1 and CDR2 from the germline V gene are SQVTM and ANQGSEA. The trim removed 7 bases at V and 0 bases at J, leaving 14 bases unmatched. The CDR3 loop spans 16 amino acids. The CDR3 sequence: CSAIGQGPTNSYEQYF. The CDR3 coding sequence is TGCAGCGCCATAGGACAGGGCCCCACCAACTCCTACGAGCAGTACTTC.